Below are 20 T cell receptor beta chains sequenced from a single sample in a study of cytomegalovirus exposure and HLA in healthy donors (dated by TCRdb to between 2016 and 2019). Library creation used the immunoSEQ multiplex PCR assay. A mixture of 60 forward primers for TCR Vbeta segments and 13 reverse primers for TCR Jbeta segments was used in the multiplex PCR. The clones in this table, taken by TCRdb from immuneACCESS, are in-frame only. Not every clone is retained; where verified, under half of the shortfall comes from an unresolved V gene, and the cause of the rest is unknown. The sample profile shows over 150,000 clones; 70% to 85% of them were found once. The ten largest make up about 2% of the sample. The sample comprised PBMCs. The receptors here all came from a man aged 35 to 55 in good health and CMV-seronegative.

This rearrangement joins TRBV7-2 to TRBJ2-1; 10 bases are shared with TRBD2. CDR1 and CDR2 from the germline V gene are SGHTA and FQGNSA. V lost 1 base to trimming and J lost 8 bases; unmatched junction nucleotides: 11. The CDR3 loop spans 17 amino acids. The CDR3 DNA reads TGTGCCAGCAGCTTAGGGTGGAGGACTAGCGGAAAAGATGAGCAGTTCTTC. This sequence encodes CASSLGWRTSGKDEQFF. Full variable domain (outside the CDR3, taken from reference TRBV7-2 and TRBJ2-1): GAGVSQSPSNKVTEKGKDVELRCDPISGHTALYWYRQSLGQGLEFLIYFQGNSAPDKSGLPSDRFSAERTGGSVSTLTIQRTQQEDSAVYLCASSLGWRTSGKDEQFFGPGTRLTVL.

V and J are TRBV6-4 and TRBJ2-6; 9 bases agree with TRBD1. The CDR3 spans 16 residues. Germline lookup yields CDR1 MRHNA and CDR2 SNTAGT. V lost 6 bases and J lost 1; bases outside the gene matches: 4. This CDR3 is CASSLGTGSGANVLTF. DNA of the CDR3: TGTGCCAGCAGCCTCGGGACAGGGTCTGGGGCCAACGTCCTGACTTTC.

This sequence joins TRBV25-1 and TRBJ1-2; D is unresolved. Germline loops: CDR1 MGHDK, CDR2 SYGVNS. The CDR3 runs to 13 residues. V lost 7 bases and J lost 3, with 12 bases in between. This chain's CDR3 is CASKHNTDYGYTF. CDR3 DNA: TGTGCCAGCAAGCATAATACCGACTATGGCTACACCTTC.

The chain combines TRBV5-6 with TRBJ2-7, with 8 bases lining up with TRBD1. This CDR3 contains 14 residues. V shed 3 bases, J shed 2 bases, and the junction held 4 bases outside the gene matches. Germline CDR1 is SGHDT and CDR2 is YYEEEE. The CDR3 loop is CASSWTGIPYEQYF. The CDR3 bases are TGTGCCAGCAGCTGGACAGGGATCCCCTACGAGCAGTACTTC.

The V and J genes are TRBV5-5 and TRBJ2-3; a possible D gene is TRBD1 (5 bases). From germline, CDR1 is SGHKS and CDR2 YYEKEE (reference sequence). Trimming cost V 4 bases and J 6 bases, with 12 bases left between them. CDR3 length: 13 residues. The CDR3 here is CASSSRVADTQYF. For the CDR3, the DNA is TGTGCCAGCAGCAGCAGGGTGGCTGATACGCAGTATTTT.

The rearrangement joins TRBV28 to TRBJ1-2; the D gene is possibly TRBD1 (5 bases). Trimming cost V 11 bases and J 4 bases, with 14 bases left between them. Germline V lookup: CDR1 MDHEN, CDR2 SYDVKM. The CDR3 is 12 amino acids. CDR3 DNA sequence: TGTGCCGCACGGGGGGACCTCTATGGCTACACCTTC. This translates into CAARGDLYGYTF.

The chain joins TRBV2 to TRBJ1-1; TRBD1 agrees at 8 bases. The ends lost 4 bases at V and 7 bases at J; junction bases unmatched: 5. The germline CDR1 and CDR2 sequences are SNHLY and FYNNEI. CDR3 size: 13 residues. The CDR3 DNA reads TGTGCCAGCAGTGTCCAACAGGGGGGTGAAGCTTTCTTT. Encoded protein: CASSVQQGGEAFF.

The rearrangement joins TRBV7-9 to TRBJ2-1; D is uncertain. This CDR3 has 14 residues. Trimming pared 3 bases from V and 8 bases from J, leaving 14 bases between. Per germline, CDR1 SEHNR and CDR2 FQNEAQ (reference sequence). CDR3 sequence (DNA): TGTGCCAGCAGCTTTGGTCGTACCAGTGATGAGCAGTTCTTC. As protein: CASSFGRTSDEQFF.

J is TRBJ1-5 and V is TRBV25-1; 7 bases line up with TRBD1. Trimming cost V 5 bases and J 5 bases; bases outside gene matches: 6. Germline V CDR1 and CDR2: MGHDK, SYGVNS. The CDR3 loop spans 14 amino acids. The CDR3: CASSNPGTDQPQHF. The CDR3 DNA reads TGTGCCAGCAGTAACCCCGGGACAGATCAGCCCCAGCATTTT.

This chain links TRBV7-9 with TRBJ2-5, with a weak D call TRBD2 (6 bases). V was pared by 0 bases and J by 11 bases, with 16 bases between. CDR3 length: 14 amino acids. Germline lookup yields CDR1 SEHNR and CDR2 FQNEAQ (reference sequence). The CDR3 coding sequence is TGTGCCAGCAGCTTAGCGGGAGGTCGTGGGGAGCAGTACTTC. Its protein is CASSLAGGRGEQYF.

This chain uses TRBV29-1 with TRBJ2-5; the D gene is possibly TRBD1 (6 bases). The CDR3 sequence is 15 residues long. Germline assignment: CDR1 SQVTM and CDR2 ANQGSEA. V was cut by 3 bases and J by 2 bases, with 16 bases left in between. Written as DNA, the CDR3 is TGCAGCGTTGATAGTTCACAGGGCGGTCAAGAGACCCAGTACTTC. Translated: CSVDSSQGGQETQYF.

The chain has TRBV7-2 and TRBJ1-4; 10 bases match TRBD1. Germline-derived CDR1 and CDR2 are SGHTA and FQGNSA. The CDR3 runs to 13 residues. Trimming cost V 7 bases and J 8 bases; bases outside gene matches: 4. The CDR3 nucleotides are TGTGCCAGCAACCGGGACAGGGGCGAAAAACTGTTTTTT. Its translation is CASNRDRGEKLFF.

This clone was seen a handful of times. The chain couples TRBV18 to TRBJ2-3; D is possibly TRBD2 (5 bases). The germline V and J ends were trimmed by 8 bases and 4 bases, with 10 bases remaining between them. This CDR3 contains 12 residues. Germline values: CDR1 KGHSH, CDR2 LQKENI. CDR3 loop: CASARGPDTQYF. Here the CDR3 DNA reads TGTGCCAGCGCCCGAGGGCCAGATACGCAGTATTTT.

A note on this clone: This sample also contains other DNA sequences that code for the same CDR3. CDR3 coding DNA: TGTGCCAGCAGCCGGACAGGGAGGAAGCAGCCCCAGCATTTT. Translated, it gives CASSRTGRKQPQHF. The chain has TRBV6-5 and TRBJ1-5; 8 nucleotides align to TRBD1. The CDR3 is made up of 14 amino acids. The ends lost 6 bases at V and 7 bases at J; junction bases unmatched: 8. CDR1 and CDR2 from the germline V gene are MNHEY and SVGAGI.

This clone was detected only a few times. The chain joins TRBV5-6 to TRBJ2-2; TRBD1 agrees at 8 bases. V was pared by 4 bases and J by 1 base, with 3 bases of the junction left unmatched. Germline V gives CDR1 SGHDT, CDR2 YYEEEE. The CDR3 extends over 15 amino acids. Here the CDR3 reads CASSPDRVNTGELFF. DNA for the CDR3: TGTGCCAGCAGCCCGGACAGGGTGAACACCGGGGAGCTGTTTTTT.

The chain carries TRBV29-1 and TRBJ1-2; D uncertain. Trimming left V 3 bases short and J 3 bases short, with 14 bases between. This CDR3 contains 14 residues. From germline, CDR1 is SQVTM and CDR2 ANQGSEA. The CDR3 is CSVDPGNGDYGYTF. CDR3 coding DNA: TGCAGCGTTGATCCGGGAAACGGGGACTATGGCTACACCTTC.

The chain is built from TRBV28 and TRBJ2-6, with 8 bases lining up with TRBD1. CDR1 and CDR2 (germline): MDHEN, SYDVKM. Losses at the gene ends were 6 bases for V and 2 bases for J; bases not matched to a gene: 3. The CDR3 is 15 amino acids. This CDR3 reads CASRPDRAGANVLTF. The CDR3 DNA follows: TGTGCCAGCAGACCGGACAGGGCTGGGGCCAACGTCCTGACTTTC.

Only a few counts were recorded for this clone. CDR3 residues: CASSQDIINEQFF. CDR3 nucleotide sequence: TGTGCCAGCAGCCAGGACATAATCAATGAGCAGTTCTTC. The chain has TRBV7-2 and TRBJ2-1; D is perhaps TRBD1 (5 bases). The V gene lost 5 bases and the J gene lost 6 bases, with 11 bases spanning the gap. Germline CDR1 reads SGHTA; CDR2 reads FQGNSA. The CDR3 covers 13 residues.

The V gene is TRBV5-1, the J gene TRBJ1-3, with a possible D match to TRBD1 (5 bases). The CDR3 runs 13 residues. Trimming cost V 4 bases and J 2 bases, with 7 bases left between them. CDR1 is SGHRS and CDR2 is YFSETQ in the germline V gene. The CDR3 here is CASSPGTGNTIYF. The CDR3 DNA reads TGCGCCAGCAGCCCAGGGACTGGAAACACCATATATTTT.

The chain recombines TRBV7-2 with TRBJ2-7, with 14 positions matching TRBD2. Germline V gene sequence: CDR1 SGHTA, CDR2 FQGNSA. CDR3 length: 19 residues. Trimming at V came to 3 bases and at J to 0 bases, leaving 10 bases not matched to a gene. The CDR3 bases are TGTGCCAGCAGCTTCTCTGGCGGGACTAGCGGGAGAGGCTCCTACGAGCAGTACTTC. It specifies CASSFSGGTSGRGSYEQYF.